This T cell receptor beta chain was recorded in a study of radiotherapy plus CTLA-4 blockade in lung cancer. Profiling relied on immunoSEQ multiplex PCR, and the TCRdb table lists in-frame clones only, not all of them. The repertoire holds some 60,000 clones, with around 85% as singletons. Germline lookup yields CDR1 SGHDT and CDR2 YYEEEE. J lost 5 bases, V lost 3 bases, and 5 bases had no gene match. The CDR3 consists of 15 residues. The starting material was peripheral blood, obtained from a patient treated with radiotherapy plus ipilimumab. The rearrangement joins TRBV5-6 to TRBJ1-4, with 9 bases matching TRBD1. This TCR was recovered from a human donor with non-small cell lung cancer who had a complete response to radiotherapy plus ipilimumab. CDR3 loop: CASSSGQGINEKLFF. CDR3 sequence (DNA): TGTGCCAGCAGCTCGGGACAGGGAATAAATGAAAAACTGTTTTTT.